Presented here are 32 T cell receptor beta chains from one specimen sequenced in a study of response to subunit inactivated influenza vaccine. From the RT-PCR reads, TCRdb called clonotypes with MiXCR, one entry per CDR3 protein. The repertoire holds about 520,000 distinct CDR3 sequences, with roughly 25% as singletons. Source: CD4+ T cells sorted from PBMCs, taken 5 days after vaccination. These receptors were taken from a man aged 50 to 59 who received an inactivated influenza vaccine.

In DNA, the CDR3 is TGTGCCAGCAGCCAACCGGACCGGGGGACCGGGGAGCTGTTTTTT. Its protein product is CASSQPDRGTGELFF. The chain is built from TRBV4-2 and TRBJ2-2; possible D gene TRBD2, 6 bases. The V and J ends lost 2 bases and 5 bases respectively, with 12 bases between them. The CDR3 runs 15 residues. Germline V gives CDR1 LGHNA, CDR2 YNFKEQ.

The chain combines TRBV5-1 with TRBJ1-2, with D perhaps matching TRBD1 (6 bases). Germline assignment: CDR1 SGHRS and CDR2 YFSETQ. The V gene lost 0 bases and the J gene lost 2 bases, with 8 bases spanning the gap. This CDR3 is built from 14 residues. The CDR3 DNA follows: TGCGCCAGCAGCTTGGGGACAGAAAACTATGGCTACACCTTC. Protein product: CASSLGTENYGYTF.

This chain links TRBV28 with TRBJ1-4; 9 bases are shared with TRBD1. CDR3 length: 16 residues. CDR1 is MDHEN, CDR2 SYDVKM, per germline. J gave up 7 bases and V 5 bases, and 11 bases lay outside the gene matches. The CDR3 DNA reads TGTGCCAGCAGTCTACCGAGGACAGGGGCTAGTGAAAAACTGTTTTTT. Translation gives CASSLPRTGASEKLFF.

The V call is TRBV5-1, the J call TRBJ2-7, with no clear D. This CDR3 is built from 13 residues. The V and J ends lost 0 bases and 5 bases respectively, with 9 bases between them. Germline V gene lookup returns CDR1 SGHRS and CDR2 YFSETQ. The DNA of the CDR3 is TGCGCCAGCAGCTTGGACAGATTCGACGAGCAGTACTTC. This codes for CASSLDRFDEQYF.

This clonotype was recorded a few times. The chain combines TRBV5-1 with TRBJ2-7, with 7 positions matching TRBD2. This CDR3 spans 15 amino acids. J gave up 3 bases and V 0 bases, and 6 bases lay outside the gene matches. CDR1 is SGHRS and CDR2 is YFSETQ in the germline V gene. The CDR3 is CASSLVASGNYEQYF. CDR3 in DNA: TGCGCCAGCAGCTTGGTCGCTAGCGGTAACTACGAGCAGTACTTC.

The V call is TRBV7-2, the J call TRBJ1-6; 9 bases align to TRBD1. V lost 4 bases, J lost 6 bases, and 1 base stayed unmatched. The CDR3 has 14 residues. Looked up from germline, CDR1 is SGHTA and CDR2 is FQGNSA. The CDR3 loop is CASSWDRANSPLHF. The CDR3 DNA sequence: TGTGCCAGCAGCTGGGACAGGGCTAATTCACCCCTCCACTTT.

The chain is built from TRBV4-2 and TRBJ2-1; the match to TRBD2 covers 7 bases. The length of the CDR3 is 15 residues. The ends lost 1 base at V and 5 bases at J; junction bases unmatched: 5. CDR1 and CDR2 from the germline V gene are LGHNA and YNFKEQ. The CDR3 nucleotides are TGTGCCAGCAGCCAAGCGGGACTACCTAACAATGAGCAGTTCTTC. This encodes CASSQAGLPNNEQFF.

This clonotype was counted between two and nine times. The chain carries TRBV5-1 and TRBJ2-1; no reliable D call. The germline V gene encodes CDR1 SGHRS and CDR2 YFSETQ. Trimming took 0 bases from V and 15 from J, leaving 13 bases between them. The CDR3 sequence is 12 residues long. The CDR3 DNA reads TGCGCCAGCAGCTTGGCCGGCGGTTCTCTGTTCTTC. Residues: CASSLAGGSLFF.

The gene calls are TRBV29-1 and TRBJ2-2; 12 nucleotides line up with TRBD1. This CDR3 has 15 amino acids. The V segment lost 7 bases and the J segment 7 bases; nucleotides outside the gene matches: 10. CDR1 is SQVTM and CDR2 is ANQGSEA in the germline V gene. CDR3 amino acids: CSGGRDRGQVGELFF. CDR3 coding DNA: TGCAGCGGCGGCCGGGACAGGGGGCAGGTCGGGGAGCTGTTTTTT.

This clonotype has a handful of counts. This chain connects TRBV7-2 to TRBJ2-2, with D unclear. CDR3 length: 13 residues. Germline V lookup: CDR1 SGHTA, CDR2 FQGNSA. Trimming left V 0 bases short and J 4 bases short, with 3 bases between. Here the CDR3 reads CASSLALTGELFF. In DNA form, the CDR3 reads TGTGCCAGCAGCTTAGCCCTCACCGGGGAGCTGTTTTTT.

A few counts support this clonotype. The V and J genes are TRBV7-2 and TRBJ1-6; no clear D gene. V lost 2 bases, J lost 4 bases, and 6 bases lay in between. This CDR3 has 14 amino acids. The germline V gene encodes CDR1 SGHTA and CDR2 FQGNSA. The CDR3 nucleotides read TGTGCCAGCAGCTTAACCCGTTATAATTCACCCCTCCACTTT. Its translation is CASSLTRYNSPLHF.

This clonotype turned up a few times. The chain carries TRBV2 and TRBJ2-2, with D tentatively TRBD1 (6 bases). The germline V and J ends were trimmed by 8 bases and 1 base, with 11 bases remaining between them. The germline gives CDR1 SNHLY, CDR2 FYNNEI. The CDR3 contains 14 residues. CDR3 region: CASQETGNTGELFF. Here the CDR3 DNA reads TGTGCCAGCCAGGAGACAGGGAACACCGGGGAGCTGTTTTTT. Drawing the rest from reference TRBV2 and TRBJ2-2, the complete variable domain is EPEVTQTPSHQVTQMGQEVILRCVPISNHLYFYWYRQILGQKVEFLVSFYNNEISEKSEIFDDQFSVERPDGSNFTLKIRSTKLEDSAMYFCASQETGNTGELFFGEGSRLTVL.

In this sample, this clonotype turned up a few times. V is TRBV3-1 and J is TRBJ2-7, with 10 bases aligning to TRBD2. In germline, CDR1 is LGHDT, CDR2 YNNKEL (reference sequence). The CDR3 is made up of 15 amino acids. J was trimmed by 2 bases and V by 4 bases; bases with no gene match: 5. CDR3 DNA sequence: TGTGCCAGCAGCCCCTTAGCGGGGGGAGCCTACGAGCAGTACTTC. Its protein product is CASSPLAGGAYEQYF.

This sequence joins TRBV21-1 and TRBJ2-1; the DNA was not compared with TRBD1, the D call given in the table. TRBV21-1 is noted as a pseudogene. The CDR3 is 15 amino acids. CDR3 residues: CASSLRGDSYNEQFF. Here the CDR3 DNA reads TGTGCCAGCAGCCTCCGGGGGGACTCCTACAATGAGCAGTTCTTC.

This clonotype has just a few counts. The chain is built from TRBV6-1 and TRBJ2-7; 9 bases map to TRBD1. This CDR3 is 14 amino acids long. V lost 6 bases, J lost 6 bases, and 9 bases stayed unmatched. Germline V gene data show CDR1 as MNHNS and CDR2 as SASEGT. CDR3: CASRGRTGGTEQYF. The CDR3 DNA follows: TGTGCCAGCAGAGGGAGAACAGGGGGCACCGAGCAGTACTTC.

This clonotype has more than one count but fewer than ten. The rearrangement joins TRBV20-1 to TRBJ2-2; the D gene could be TRBD1 or TRBD2 (5 bases each). Trimming left V 2 bases short and J 7 bases short, with 14 bases between. Germline CDR1 and CDR2: DFQATT and SNEGSKA (reference sequence). The CDR3 covers 14 residues. This CDR3 reads CSARISGSVGELFF. The CDR3 DNA is TGCAGTGCTAGAATCTCAGGGAGTGTCGGGGAGCTGTTTTTT.

This clonotype came up a few times. The chain is built from TRBV7-9 and TRBJ2-1; D remains unclear. This CDR3 comprises 14 residues. The germline V gene encodes CDR1 SEHNR and CDR2 FQNEAQ (reference sequence). The V end lost 5 bases, the J end lost 5 bases, and 13 bases lay between the germline ends. The CDR3 nucleotides read TGTGCCAGCAGCCCACTCCGGCAGAACAATGAGCAGTTCTTC. This sequence encodes CASSPLRQNNEQFF.

The chain carries TRBV5-1 and TRBJ2-6; TRBD1 is a possible D gene (5 bases). This CDR3 comprises 15 residues. CDR1 is SGHRS and CDR2 is YFSETQ in the germline V gene. Trimming cost V 2 bases and J 4 bases, with 10 bases left between them. CDR3 nucleotide sequence: TGCGCCAGCAGCTTTCCTCAGGGAGGGGCCAACGTCCTGACTTTC. Amino acid sequence: CASSFPQGGANVLTF.

This clonotype was counted a few times. The chain has TRBV9 and TRBJ2-5; D perhaps matches TRBD1 (5 bases). This CDR3 spans 15 amino acids. From germline, CDR1 is SGDLS and CDR2 YYNGEE. V shed 0 bases and J shed 4 bases, with 13 bases lying between them. In DNA form, the CDR3 reads TGTGCCAGCAGCGTAGAGTCAGGGTACGGAGAGACCCAGTACTTC. Translation: CASSVESGYGETQYF.

V gene TRBV29-1 combines with J gene TRBJ2-7; a possible D gene is TRBD2 (6 bases). V gave up 7 bases and J gave up 2 bases, with 9 bases separating them. This CDR3 comprises 11 residues. CDR1 is SQVTM and CDR2 is ANQGSEA in the germline V gene. CDR3 bases: TGCAGCGGAGCGGGTGCCTACGAGCAGTACTTC. This sequence encodes CSGAGAYEQYF.

The chain uses TRBV6-1 and TRBJ1-1; D gene unclear. Germline CDR1 reads MNHNS; CDR2 reads SASEGT. With 4 bases removed from V and 1 base from J, the gap between germline ends came to 10 bases. The CDR3 totals 14 residues. CDR3 coding DNA: TGTGCCAGCAGTGGTATGTCCCCGAACACTGAAGCTTTCTTT. Protein sequence: CASSGMSPNTEAFF.

The rearrangement joins TRBV10-3 to TRBJ2-2; the match to TRBD1 covers 8 bases. The CDR3 is made up of 14 amino acids. In germline, CDR1 is ENHRY, CDR2 SYGVKD. Trimming removed 6 bases from V and 1 base from J; junction bases left unmatched: 1. The CDR3 coding sequence is TGTGCCATCAGCGGGACAGGGAACACCGGGGAGCTGTTTTTT. It is translated as CAISGTGNTGELFF.

The sample holds a few counts of this clonotype. The V gene is TRBV25-1, the J gene TRBJ2-2; D tentatively fits TRBD1 or TRBD2 (6 bases each). The CDR3 covers 18 residues. Germline CDR1 is MGHDK and CDR2 is SYGVNS. V dropped 2 bases and J dropped 0 bases, with 16 bases sitting between them. This CDR3 reads CASSEPLPGASNTGELFF. The CDR3 nucleotides are TGTGCCAGCAGTGAACCCCTTCCGGGGGCTTCGAACACCGGGGAGCTGTTTTTT.

The gene calls are TRBV12-3 or TRBV12-4 and TRBJ2-1, with TRBD1 matching over 12 bases. The CDR3 consists of 15 residues. The ends lost 8 bases at V and 7 bases at J; junction bases unmatched: 9. In DNA form, the CDR3 reads TGTGCCAGCTCGGCCGGGACAGGGGGCATAAATGAGCAGTTCTTC. It specifies CASSAGTGGINEQFF.

The rearrangement uses TRBV5-1 and TRBJ2-3; maybe TRBD2 (5 bases). This CDR3 is built from 14 residues. Trimming removed 0 bases from V and 6 bases from J, with 11 bases in between. Per germline, CDR1 SGHRS and CDR2 YFSETQ. CDR3 amino acids: CASSLGVAKDTQYF. The CDR3 DNA follows: TGCGCCAGCAGCTTGGGGGTAGCGAAGGATACGCAGTATTTT.

CDR3 loop: CAISRLAGPYNEQFF. The CDR3 bases are TGTGCCATCAGTCGGCTAGCGGGTCCCTACAATGAGCAGTTCTTC. This chain links TRBV10-3 with TRBJ2-1; 8 bases map to TRBD2. In germline, CDR1 is ENHRY, CDR2 SYGVKD. The ends lost 5 bases at V and 2 bases at J; junction bases unmatched: 5. This CDR3 contains 15 residues.

This clonotype has just a few counts. The chain joins TRBV9 to TRBJ2-2; D unclear. Between the trimmed V and J ends, which lost 0 bases and 0 bases, there was a span of 6 bases. CDR1 is SGDLS and CDR2 is YYNGEE in the germline V gene. This CDR3 is 15 amino acids long. The CDR3 bases are TGTGCCAGCAGCGTAGCGGTATCGAACACCGGGGAGCTGTTTTTT. Protein product: CASSVAVSNTGELFF. Variable domain in full (rest from reference TRBV9 and TRBJ2-2): DSGVTQTPKHLITATGQRVTLRCSPRSGDLSVYWYQQSLDQGLQFLIQYYNGEERAKGNILERFSAQQFPDLHSELNLSSLELGDSALYFCASSVAVSNTGELFFGEGSRLTVL.

The V and J genes are TRBV11-2 and TRBJ2-7; TRBD2 aligns across 8 bases. The J segment lost 8 bases and the V segment lost 4 bases, leaving 10 bases of the junction unmatched. CDR3 length: 14 amino acids. From germline, CDR1 is SGHAT and CDR2 FQNNGV. CDR3 sequence: CASSSTGGPIQQYF. The CDR3 nucleotides read TGTGCCAGCAGCTCGACGGGAGGGCCTATCCAGCAGTACTTC.

The gene calls are TRBV4-3 and TRBJ1-1; D not certain. Germline V CDR1 and CDR2: LGHNA, YSLEER. V was pared by 5 bases and J by 8 bases, with 15 bases between. This CDR3 has 13 amino acids. The CDR3 loop reads CASSSRFGREAFF. The DNA for the CDR3 is TGCGCCAGCAGCTCGCGGTTCGGACGGGAAGCTTTCTTT.

The CDR3 region is CASSLGSGGEKLFF. The CDR3 coding sequence is TGTGCCAGCAGCTTAGGCTCGGGCGGGGAAAAACTGTTTTTT. This sequence joins TRBV11-2 and TRBJ1-4; D is uncertain. CDR3 length equals 14 residues. From germline, CDR1 is SGHAT and CDR2 FQNNGV. The V gene lost 1 base and the J gene lost 8 bases, with 11 bases spanning the gap. The variable domain in full, with the rest retrieved from reference TRBV11-2 and TRBJ1-4, is EAGVAQSPRYKIIEKRQSVAFWCNPISGHATLYWYQQILGQGPKLLIQFQNNGVVDDSQLPKDRFSAERLKGVDSTLKIQPAKLEDSAVYLCASSLGSGGEKLFFGSGTQLSVL.

This clonotype has ten or more counts. The chain joins TRBV5-1 to TRBJ2-1, with TRBD2 matching 7 bases. The V segment lost 0 bases and the J segment 7 bases; nucleotides outside the gene matches: 10. The CDR3 contains 16 residues. The germline V gene has CDR1 SGHRS and CDR2 YFSETQ. The CDR3 region has the DNA TGCGCCAGCAGCTTGGCCGGTCGCGGGAGACTGAATGAGCAGTTCTTC. Residues: CASSLAGRGRLNEQFF.

The chain uses TRBV20-1 and TRBJ2-1, with TRBD1 matching over 9 bases. The CDR3 consists of 14 residues. CDR1 and CDR2 (germline): DFQATT, SNEGSKA (reference sequence). The trim removed 3 bases at V and 8 bases at J, leaving 8 bases unmatched. CDR3 coding DNA: TGCAGTGCTAGGGACAGGGGACGTCGGGATGAGCAGTTCTTC. It yields the protein CSARDRGRRDEQFF.